The rows below give T cell receptor beta chains drawn from one sample of a study of blood T cells in healthy people across ages. TCRdb passed the 5' RACE reads through MiXCR, listing each CDR3 protein once. The sample records approximately 2,000,000 distinct CDR3 sequences, around 40% being singletons. Sequenced input: blood. These receptors were obtained from a human donor in good health. Each CDR3 is given with its conserved first and last residue. Each record gives: D gene, clone size, V gene, J gene, CDR3 protein, CDR3 DNA. The D gene is left open where the match is weak. Where a row states a size, it is once, few, many or the class of an expanded clone; other rows omit it.

TRBD1,many,TRBV20-1,TRBJ2-2,CSASPGTGGDTGELFF,TGCAGTGCTAGCCCGGGGACAGGGGGCGACACCGGGGAGCTGTTTTTT
.,.,TRBV5-1,TRBJ2-2,CASSLWSDNTGELFF,TGCGCCAGCAGCTTATGGAGCGATAACACCGGGGAGCTGTTTTTT
.,few,TRBV28,TRBJ2-5,CASSLQEGAAETQYF,TGTGCCAGCAGTTTACAGGAGGGGGCGGCGGAGACCCAGTACTTC
TRBD1,few,TRBV7-2,TRBJ2-7,CASSSRDRVYEQYF,TGTGCCAGCAGCTCCCGGGACAGGGTATACGAGCAGTACTTC
.,.,TRBV28,TRBJ2-5,CASSSGTLKQYF,TGTGCCAGCAGTTCTGGGACCCTAAAGCAGTACTTC
.,.,TRBV15,TRBJ2-3,CATSLTDTQYF,TGTGCCACCAGCTTGACAGATACGCAGTATTTT
TRBD1,few,TRBV29-1,TRBJ1-1,CSAATGGSITEAFF,TGCAGCGCCGCGACAGGGGGCTCTATCACTGAAGCTTTCTTT
TRBD2,.,TRBV15,TRBJ2-1,CATSRPSGETNEQFF,TGTGCCACCAGCAGACCTAGCGGGGAAACCAATGAGCAGTTCTTC
TRBD1,.,TRBV7-6,TRBJ1-2,CASSPISGGDYGYTF,TGTGCCAGCAGCCCCATTTCAGGGGGCGACTATGGCTACACCTTT
TRBD1,.,TRBV20-1,TRBJ1-5,CSARSGTDVNQPQHF,TGCAGTGCTAGATCCGGGACAGATGTCAATCAGCCCCAGCATTTT
.,.,TRBV7-2,TRBJ2-1,CASSPFGGNEQFF,TGTGCCAGCAGCCCCTTTGGGGGTAATGAGCAGTTCTTC
.,.,TRBV7-2,TRBJ2-5,CASGTSSGLFSEETQYF,TGTGCCAGCGGCACTTCATCAGGACTTTTCTCAGAAGAGACCCAGTACTTC
.,.,TRBV25-1,TRBJ1-1,CASKEDRANTEAFF,TGTGCCAGCAAAGAAGATCGGGCGAACACTGAAGCTTTCTTT
TRBD2,.,TRBV12-3/TRBV12-4,TRBJ2-1,CASSTYGGAGNEQFF,TGTGCCAGCAGTACCTACGGGGGGGCAGGAAATGAGCAGTTCTTC
.,.,TRBV2,TRBJ1-4,CASSRYHATNEKLFF,TGTGCCAGCAGTCGCTATCATGCAACTAATGAAAAACTGTTTTTT
.,.,TRBV29-1,TRBJ1-4,CSVRSNEKLFF,TGCAGCGTTAGGTCTAATGAAAAACTGTTTTTT
.,.,TRBV24-1,TRBJ1-2,CATSVSGGYGYTF,TGTGCCACCAGTGTGTCGGGGGGCTATGGCTACACCTTC
.,few,TRBV10-3,TRBJ2-3,CAISESTGPDTQYF,TGTGCCATCAGTGAATCCACAGGGCCAGATACGCAGTATTTT
.,few,TRBV12-3/TRBV12-4,TRBJ2-5,CASSQNKGETQYF,TGTGCCAGCAGTCAAAATAAGGGCGAGACCCAGTACTTC
.,.,TRBV9,TRBJ1-4,CASSVGHGEGEKLFF,TGTGCCAGCAGCGTAGGACACGGGGAAGGAGAAAAACTGTTTTTT
TRBD1,.,TRBV4-1,TRBJ1-1,CASSQEGVWDREAFF,TGCGCCAGCAGCCAAGAGGGGGTATGGGACAGAGAAGCTTTCTTT
.,few,TRBV5-1,TRBJ1-2,CASSTDPNYGYTF,TGCGCCAGCAGCACAGACCCTAACTATGGCTACACCTTC
.,.,TRBV20-1,TRBJ2-7,CSAPSEGYNEQYF,TGCAGTGCCCCCTCGGAGGGGTACAATGAGCAGTACTTC
TRBD2,few,TRBV7-2,TRBJ2-3,CASRGQATSGGDTQYF,TGTGCCAGCAGGGGCCAGGCGACTAGCGGGGGAGATACGCAGTATTTT
.,.,TRBV7-7,TRBJ2-1,CASSLRLDRYNEQFF,TGTGCTAGCAGCCTGCGATTGGACAGATACAATGAGCAGTTCTTC
TRBD2,.,TRBV27,TRBJ2-1,CASKTSGGLSYNEQFF,TGTGCCAGCAAAACTAGCGGGGGACTCTCCTACAATGAGCAGTTCTTC
.,.,TRBV21-1,TRBJ2-7,CASSPSSHYEQYF,TGTGCCAGCAGTCCTTCCTCACACTACGAGCAGTACTTC
.,.,TRBV6-5,TRBJ1-1,CASSYYPANTEAFF,TGTGCCAGCAGTTACTATCCAGCGAACACTGAAGCTTTCTTT
.,.,TRBV20-1,TRBJ1-4,CSASPPTSTNEKLFF,TGCAGTGCTAGCCCCCCCACCTCAACTAATGAAAAACTGTTTTTT
.,few,TRBV12-3/TRBV12-4,TRBJ1-2,CASRVRSSVGGYTF,TGTGCCAGCAGGGTGCGATCATCGGTGGGTGGCTACACCTTC
TRBD1,.,TRBV7-8,TRBJ1-4,CASSLARRGQYEKLFF,TGTGCCAGCAGCTTAGCGCGGAGGGGGCAGTATGAAAAACTGTTTTTT
.,.,TRBV7-9,TRBJ1-1,CASSPAGGPEAFF,TGTGCCAGCAGCCCCGCCGGGGGACCTGAAGCTTTCTTT
.,.,TRBV4-3,TRBJ2-1,CASSQDTLTRNEQFF,TGCGCCAGCAGCCAAGATACCCTAACGAGGAATGAGCAGTTCTTC
.,.,TRBV27,TRBJ1-2,CASGTAAVANYGYTF,TGTGCCAGCGGAACAGCGGCAGTTGCCAACTATGGCTACACCTTC
.,.,TRBV6-5,TRBJ1-1,CASSYLRSPGVRAEAFF,TGTGCCAGCAGTTACCTCCGGAGCCCAGGGGTGAGAGCTGAAGCTTTCTTT
TRBD1,.,TRBV4-2,TRBJ1-2,CASSLTRDRATYGYTF,TGTGCCAGCAGCCTCACCCGGGACAGGGCAACTTATGGCTACACCTTC
TRBD1,.,TRBV29-1,TRBJ1-4,CSAGRQGEKLFF,TGCAGCGCAGGAAGACAGGGTGAAAAACTGTTTTTT
TRBD1,.,TRBV4-3,TRBJ2-7,CASSQGPGTGSDEQYF,TGCGCCAGCAGCCAAGGACCGGGGACAGGGTCCGACGAGCAGTACTTC
.,.,TRBV7-6,TRBJ2-7,CASSLGVGNSYEQYF,TGTGCCAGCAGCTTAGGGGTAGGGAACTCCTACGAGCAGTACTTC
TRBD1,.,TRBV6-1,TRBJ1-5,CASSPRGQSSRENQPQHF,TGTGCCAGCAGCCCTCGGGGACAGTCTTCACGAGAGAATCAGCCCCAGCATTTT
.,.,TRBV29-1,TRBJ2-5,CSVSGRLQETQYF,TGCAGCGTCTCGGGCAGGCTCCAAGAGACCCAGTACTTC
.,.,TRBV7-2,TRBJ1-1,CASSLSGYLMNAEAFF,TGTGCCAGCAGCTTATCCGGATACCTCATGAACGCTGAAGCTTTCTTT
.,few,TRBV20-1,TRBJ1-2,CRASRGLDNYGYTF,TGCAGGGCCAGCAGGGGACTCGATAACTATGGCTACACCTTC
.,few,TRBV28,TRBJ2-5,CASSPGDRQETQYF,TGTGCCAGCAGCCCGGGGGACAGACAAGAGACCCAGTACTTC
.,.,TRBV5-1,TRBJ2-6,CASSLDQSSGANVRTF,TGCGCCAGCAGCTTGGACCAAAGCTCTGGGGCCAACGTCCGGACTTTC
.,many,TRBV7-2,TRBJ2-7,CASSTQGSSYEQYF,TGTGCCAGCAGCACGCAGGGGAGCTCCTACGAGCAGTACTTC
.,.,TRBV7-7,TRBJ1-3,CASSSRAGNTIYF,TGTGCCAGCAGCTCTAGGGCTGGAAACACCATATATTTT
.,once,TRBV20-1,TRBJ2-1,CSARMGGYEQFF,TGCAGTGCTAGAATGGGGGGCTACGAGCAGTTCTTC
.,.,TRBV7-2,TRBJ2-1,CASSSFGGGEQFF,TGTGCCAGCTCGTCGTTCGGGGGCGGAGAGCAGTTCTTC
.,.,TRBV11-2,TRBJ2-3,CASSLGNGADTQYF,TGTGCCAGCAGCTTAGGCAACGGGGCAGATACGCAGTATTTT
.,.,TRBV5-1,TRBJ1-2,CAGRSPGTLDNGYTF,TGCGCCGGCAGATCCCCCGGGACTCTAGATAATGGCTACACCTTC
.,few,TRBV29-1,TRBJ2-3,CSVVGASAYTDTQYF,TGCAGCGTTGTGGGGGCTAGCGCCTACACAGATACGCAGTATTTT
.,.,TRBV3-1,TRBJ1-1,CASSQDWGNTEACF,TGTGCCAGCAGCCAAGACTGGGGGAACACTGAAGCTTGCTTT
.,.,TRBV20-1,TRBJ1-1,CSARGGWENTEAFF,TGCAGTGCTAGAGGCGGGTGGGAGAACACTGAAGCTTTCTTT
.,.,TRBV12-3/TRBV12-4,TRBJ2-4,CAGSFFAGLAKNIQYF,TGTGCCGGCAGTTTTTTTGCGGGACTAGCCAAAAACATTCAGTACTTC
.,.,TRBV12-5,TRBJ2-7,CASGPGGSSYEQYF,TGCGCCAGCGGTCCTGGGGGGAGCTCCTACGAGCAGTACTTC
.,many,TRBV7-2,TRBJ2-5,CASSFMMTQYF,TGTGCCAGCAGCTTTATGATGACCCAGTACTTC
TRBD1,.,TRBV20-1,TRBJ2-7,CSAHDRATYEQYF,TGCAGTGCTCACGACAGGGCAACCTACGAGCAGTACTTC
.,.,TRBV5-1,TRBJ2-2,CASSWAARSTGELFF,TGCGCCAGCAGCTGGGCGGCACGAAGTACCGGGGAGCTGTTTTTT
.,many,TRBV29-1,TRBJ2-7,CSVELGSYEQYF,TGCAGCGTTGAACTGGGGTCCTACGAGCAGTACTTC